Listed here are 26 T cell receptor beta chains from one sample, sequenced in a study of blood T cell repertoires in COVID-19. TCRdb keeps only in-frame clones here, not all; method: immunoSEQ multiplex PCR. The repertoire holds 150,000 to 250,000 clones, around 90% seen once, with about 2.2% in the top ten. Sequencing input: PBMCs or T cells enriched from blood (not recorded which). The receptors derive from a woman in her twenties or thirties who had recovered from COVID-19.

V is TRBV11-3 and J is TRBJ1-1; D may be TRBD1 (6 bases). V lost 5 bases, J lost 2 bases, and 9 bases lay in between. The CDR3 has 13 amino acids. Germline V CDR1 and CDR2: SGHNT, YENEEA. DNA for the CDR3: TGTGCCAGCAGCCGGACAGTTAACACTGAAGCTTTCTTT. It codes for CASSRTVNTEAFF.

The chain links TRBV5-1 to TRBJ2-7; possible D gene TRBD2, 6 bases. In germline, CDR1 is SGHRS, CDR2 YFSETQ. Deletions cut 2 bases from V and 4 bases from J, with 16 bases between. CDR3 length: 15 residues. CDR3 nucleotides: TGCGCCAGCAGCTTCGGGGCGGGACCCTGGTACGAGCAGTACTTC. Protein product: CASSFGAGPWYEQYF.

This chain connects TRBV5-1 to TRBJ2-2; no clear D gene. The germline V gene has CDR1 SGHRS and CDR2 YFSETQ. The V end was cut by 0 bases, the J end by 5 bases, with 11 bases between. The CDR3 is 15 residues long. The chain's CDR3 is CASSLGPGRTGELFF. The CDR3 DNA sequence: TGCGCCAGCAGCTTGGGGCCAGGAAGAACCGGGGAGCTGTTTTTT.

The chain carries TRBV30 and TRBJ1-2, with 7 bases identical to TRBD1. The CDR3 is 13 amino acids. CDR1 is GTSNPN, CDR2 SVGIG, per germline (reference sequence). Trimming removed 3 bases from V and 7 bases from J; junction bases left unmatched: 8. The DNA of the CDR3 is TGTGCCTGGAGATCGTGGGACAGTGGTGGCTACACCTTC. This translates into CAWRSWDSGGYTF.

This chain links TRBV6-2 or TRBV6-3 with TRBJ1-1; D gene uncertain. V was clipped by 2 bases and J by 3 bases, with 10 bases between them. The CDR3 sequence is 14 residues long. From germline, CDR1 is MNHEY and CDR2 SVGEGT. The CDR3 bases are TGTGCCAGCAGTTACGCGGGAGCTTACACTGAAGCTTTCTTT. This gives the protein CASSYAGAYTEAFF.

CDR3 DNA: TGTGCCAGCAGCCAAGAGTCAAAGTCGGGACTAAGAACCACAGATACGCAGTATTTT. This codes for CASSQESKSGLRTTDTQYF. The rearrangement joins TRBV4-2 to TRBJ2-3; 7 bases are shared with TRBD2. This CDR3 contains 19 residues. Germline V lookup: CDR1 LGHNA, CDR2 YNFKEQ. The V and J ends lost 0 bases and 2 bases, in that order; junction bases with no gene match: 14.

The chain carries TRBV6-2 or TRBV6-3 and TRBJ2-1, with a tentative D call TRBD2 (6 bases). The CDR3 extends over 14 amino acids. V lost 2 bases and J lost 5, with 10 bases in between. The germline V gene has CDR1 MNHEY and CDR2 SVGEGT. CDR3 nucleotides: TGTGCCAGCAGTTACGGGGGACTCAACAATGAGCAGTTCTTC. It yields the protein CASSYGGLNNEQFF.

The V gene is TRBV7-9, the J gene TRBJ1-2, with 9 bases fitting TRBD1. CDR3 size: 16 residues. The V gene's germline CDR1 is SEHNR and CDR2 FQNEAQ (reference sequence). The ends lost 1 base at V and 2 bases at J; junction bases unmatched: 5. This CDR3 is CASSLGDREKNYGYTF. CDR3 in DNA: TGTGCCAGCAGCTTAGGGGACAGGGAAAAAAACTATGGCTACACCTTC.

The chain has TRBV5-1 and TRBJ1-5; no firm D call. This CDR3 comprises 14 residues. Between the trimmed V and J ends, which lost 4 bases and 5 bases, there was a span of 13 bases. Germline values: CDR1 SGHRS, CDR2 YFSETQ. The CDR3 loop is CASSERPADQPQHF. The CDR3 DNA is TGCGCCAGCAGCGAGAGACCAGCGGATCAGCCCCAGCATTTT.

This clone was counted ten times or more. The CDR3 reads CTSRPRTGLNEQYF. The CDR3 bases are TGCACCAGCAGACCGCGCACAGGGCTGAACGAGCAGTACTTC. V usage is TRBV1 and J usage is TRBJ2-7; TRBD1 is the table's D call, not checked against the DNA. TRBV1 is given as a pseudogene. This CDR3 region has 14 residues.

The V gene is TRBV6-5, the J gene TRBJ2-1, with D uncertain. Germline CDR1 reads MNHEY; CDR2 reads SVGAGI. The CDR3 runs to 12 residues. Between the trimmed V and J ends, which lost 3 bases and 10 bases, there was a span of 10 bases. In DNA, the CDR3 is TGTGCCAGCAGTTATTCAGTGAACGAGCAGTTCTTC. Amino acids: CASSYSVNEQFF.

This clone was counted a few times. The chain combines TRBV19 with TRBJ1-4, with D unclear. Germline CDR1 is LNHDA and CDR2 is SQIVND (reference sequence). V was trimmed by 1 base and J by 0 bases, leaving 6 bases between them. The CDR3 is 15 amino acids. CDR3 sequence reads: CASSIGGPTNEKLFF. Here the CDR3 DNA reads TGTGCCAGTAGTATAGGAGGGCCAACTAATGAAAAACTGTTTTTT.

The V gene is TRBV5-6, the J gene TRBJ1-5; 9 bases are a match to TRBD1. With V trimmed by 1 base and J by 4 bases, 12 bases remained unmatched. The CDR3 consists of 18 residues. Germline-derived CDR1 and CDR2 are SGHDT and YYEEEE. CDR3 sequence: CASSLSGTGSPENQPQHF. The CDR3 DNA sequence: TGTGCCAGCAGCTTGTCCGGGACAGGGAGTCCCGAAAATCAGCCCCAGCATTTT.

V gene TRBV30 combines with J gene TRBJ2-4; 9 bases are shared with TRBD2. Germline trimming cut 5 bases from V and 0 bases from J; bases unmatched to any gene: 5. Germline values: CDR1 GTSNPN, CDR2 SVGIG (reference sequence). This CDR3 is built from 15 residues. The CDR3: CAWGLAGLAKNIQYF. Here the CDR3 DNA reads TGTGCCTGGGGGCTAGCGGGGTTAGCCAAAAACATTCAGTACTTC.

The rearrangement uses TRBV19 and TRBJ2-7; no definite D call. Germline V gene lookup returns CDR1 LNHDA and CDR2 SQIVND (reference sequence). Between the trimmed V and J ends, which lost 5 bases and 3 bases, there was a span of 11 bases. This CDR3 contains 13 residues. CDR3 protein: CASSGQARYEQYF. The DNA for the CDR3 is TGTGCCAGTAGTGGGCAGGCCCGCTACGAGCAGTACTTC.

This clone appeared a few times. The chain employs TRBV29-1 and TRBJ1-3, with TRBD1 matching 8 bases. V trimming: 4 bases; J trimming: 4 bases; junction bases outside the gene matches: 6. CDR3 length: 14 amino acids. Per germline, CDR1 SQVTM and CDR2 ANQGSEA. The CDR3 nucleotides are TGCAGCGTTGCCGCAGGGGGCATAGGAAACACCATATATTTT. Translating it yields CSVAAGGIGNTIYF.

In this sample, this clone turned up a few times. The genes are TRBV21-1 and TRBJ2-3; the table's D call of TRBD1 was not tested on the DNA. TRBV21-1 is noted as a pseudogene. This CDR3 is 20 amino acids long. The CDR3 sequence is CASSKVRTGGSPGKGDTQYF. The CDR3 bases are TGTGCCAGCAGCAAAGTCAGGACAGGGGGTAGTCCGGGGAAGGGTGATACGCAGTATTTT.

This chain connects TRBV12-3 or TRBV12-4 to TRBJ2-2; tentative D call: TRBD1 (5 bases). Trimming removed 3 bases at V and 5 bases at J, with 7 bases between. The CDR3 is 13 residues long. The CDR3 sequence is CASSLQGTGELFF. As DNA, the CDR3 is TGTGCCAGCAGTTTGCAGGGAACCGGGGAGCTGTTTTTT.

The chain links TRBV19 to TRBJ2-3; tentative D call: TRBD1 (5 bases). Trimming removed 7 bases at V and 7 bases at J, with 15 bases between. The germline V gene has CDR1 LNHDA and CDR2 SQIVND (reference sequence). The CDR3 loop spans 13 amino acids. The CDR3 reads CASTDTDKNTQYF. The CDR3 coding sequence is TGTGCCAGTACGGACACGGACAAGAATACGCAGTATTTT.

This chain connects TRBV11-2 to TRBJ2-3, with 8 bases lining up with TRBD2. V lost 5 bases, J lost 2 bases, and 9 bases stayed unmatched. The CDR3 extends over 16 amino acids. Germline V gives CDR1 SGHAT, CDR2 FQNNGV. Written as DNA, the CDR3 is TGTGCCAGCAGCCCGCGTGCGGGGGGTTACACAGATACGCAGTATTTT. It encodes CASSPRAGGYTDTQYF.

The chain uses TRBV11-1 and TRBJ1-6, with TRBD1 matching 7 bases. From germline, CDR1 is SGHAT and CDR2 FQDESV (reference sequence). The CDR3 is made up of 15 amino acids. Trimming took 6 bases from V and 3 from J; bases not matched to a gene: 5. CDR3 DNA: TGTGCCAGCAGTAGAGGGACAGACTATAATTCACCCCTCCACTTT. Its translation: CASSRGTDYNSPLHF.

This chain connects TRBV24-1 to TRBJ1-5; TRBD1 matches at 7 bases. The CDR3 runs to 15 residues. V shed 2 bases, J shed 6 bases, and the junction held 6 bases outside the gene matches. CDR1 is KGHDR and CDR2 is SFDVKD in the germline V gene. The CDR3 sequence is CATSDSTGSSQPQHF. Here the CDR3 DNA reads TGTGCCACCAGTGATTCGACAGGGTCTTCTCAGCCCCAGCATTTT.

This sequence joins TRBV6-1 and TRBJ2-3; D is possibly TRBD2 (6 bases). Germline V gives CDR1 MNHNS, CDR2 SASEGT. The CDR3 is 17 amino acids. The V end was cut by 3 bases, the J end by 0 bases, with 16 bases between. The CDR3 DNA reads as TGTGCCAGCAGTGAGAGGTTTCTAGCGCTCAGCACAGATACGCAGTATTTT. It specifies CASSERFLALSTDTQYF.

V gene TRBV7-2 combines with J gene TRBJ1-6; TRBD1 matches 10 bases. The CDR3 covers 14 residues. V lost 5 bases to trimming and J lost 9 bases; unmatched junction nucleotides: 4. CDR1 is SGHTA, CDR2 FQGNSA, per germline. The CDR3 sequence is CASSAGTGASPLHF. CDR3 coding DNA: TGTGCCAGCAGCGCCGGGACAGGGGCTTCACCCCTCCACTTT. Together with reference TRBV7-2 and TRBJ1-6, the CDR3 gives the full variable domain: GAGVSQSPSNKVTEKGKDVELRCDPISGHTALYWYRQSLGQGLEFLIYFQGNSAPDKSGLPSDRFSAERTGGSVSTLTIQRTQQEDSAVYLCASSAGTGASPLHFGNGTRLTVT.

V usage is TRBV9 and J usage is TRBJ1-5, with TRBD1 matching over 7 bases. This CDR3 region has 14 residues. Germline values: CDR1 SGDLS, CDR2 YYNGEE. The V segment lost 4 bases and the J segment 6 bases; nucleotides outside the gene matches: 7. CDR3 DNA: TGTGCCAGCAGCAGACAGGGAGGCGGTCAGCCCCAGCATTTT. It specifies CASSRQGGGQPQHF.

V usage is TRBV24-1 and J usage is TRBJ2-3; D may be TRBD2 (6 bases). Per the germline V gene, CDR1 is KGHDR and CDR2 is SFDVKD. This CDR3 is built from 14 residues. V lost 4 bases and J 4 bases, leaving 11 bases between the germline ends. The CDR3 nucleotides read TGTGCCACCAGTGAATCACGGGAGTCAGATACGCAGTATTTT. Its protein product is CATSESRESDTQYF.